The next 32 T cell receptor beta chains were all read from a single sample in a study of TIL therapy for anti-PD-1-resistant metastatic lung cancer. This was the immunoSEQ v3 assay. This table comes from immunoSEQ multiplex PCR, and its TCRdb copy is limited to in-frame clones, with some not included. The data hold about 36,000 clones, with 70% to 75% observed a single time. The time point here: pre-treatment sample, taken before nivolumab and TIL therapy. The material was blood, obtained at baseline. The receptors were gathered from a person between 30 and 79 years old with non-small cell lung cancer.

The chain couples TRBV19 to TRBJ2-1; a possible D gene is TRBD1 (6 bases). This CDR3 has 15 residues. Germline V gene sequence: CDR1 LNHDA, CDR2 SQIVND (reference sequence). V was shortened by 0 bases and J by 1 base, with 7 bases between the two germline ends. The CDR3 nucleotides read TGTGCCAGTAGTATAGAGGGACATTCCTACAATGAGCAGTTCTTC. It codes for CASSIEGHSYNEQFF. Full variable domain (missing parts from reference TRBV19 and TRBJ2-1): DGGITQSPKYLFRKEGQNVTLSCEQNLNHDAMYWYRQDPGQGLRLIYYSQIVNDFQKGDIAEGYSVSREKKESFPLTVTSAQKNPTAFYLCASSIEGHSYNEQFFGPGTRLTVL.

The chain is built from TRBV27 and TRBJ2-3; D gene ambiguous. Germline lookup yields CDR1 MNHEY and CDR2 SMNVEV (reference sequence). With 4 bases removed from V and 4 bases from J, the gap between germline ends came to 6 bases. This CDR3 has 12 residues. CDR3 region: CASSSPPDTQYF. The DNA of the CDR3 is TGTGCCAGCAGTTCCCCCCCAGATACGCAGTATTTT.

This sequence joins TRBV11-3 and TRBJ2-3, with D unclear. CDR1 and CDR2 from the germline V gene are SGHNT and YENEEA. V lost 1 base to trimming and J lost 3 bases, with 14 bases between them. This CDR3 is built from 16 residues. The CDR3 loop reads CASSLGPVQATDTQYF. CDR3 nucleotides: TGTGCCAGCAGCTTAGGGCCAGTTCAGGCGACAGATACGCAGTATTTT.

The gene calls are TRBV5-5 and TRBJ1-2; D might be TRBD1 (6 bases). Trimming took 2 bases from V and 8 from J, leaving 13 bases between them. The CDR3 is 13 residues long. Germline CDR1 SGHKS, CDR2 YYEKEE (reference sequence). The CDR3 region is CASSLSGAEGYTF. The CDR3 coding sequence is TGTGCCAGCAGCTTATCAGGGGCTGAGGGCTACACCTTC.

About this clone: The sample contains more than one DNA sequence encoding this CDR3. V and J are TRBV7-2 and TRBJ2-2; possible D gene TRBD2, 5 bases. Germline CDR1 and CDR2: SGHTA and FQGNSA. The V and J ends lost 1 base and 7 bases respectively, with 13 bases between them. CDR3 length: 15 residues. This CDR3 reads CASSLGSGSGGELFF. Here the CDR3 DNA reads TGTGCCAGCAGCTTAGGTTCGGGGTCTGGCGGGGAGCTGTTTTTT.

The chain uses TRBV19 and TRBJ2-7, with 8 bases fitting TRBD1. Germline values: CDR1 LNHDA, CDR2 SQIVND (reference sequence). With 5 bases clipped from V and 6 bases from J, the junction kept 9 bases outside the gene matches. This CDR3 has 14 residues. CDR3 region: CASSPPGQGREQYF. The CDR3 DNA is TGTGCCAGTAGTCCCCCCGGACAGGGACGCGAGCAGTACTTC.

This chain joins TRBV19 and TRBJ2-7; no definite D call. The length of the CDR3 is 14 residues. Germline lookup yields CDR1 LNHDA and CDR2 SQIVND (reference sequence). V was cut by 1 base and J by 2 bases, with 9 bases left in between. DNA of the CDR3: TGTGCCAGTAGTATAGGGCCTCGGGCCTACGAGCAGTACTTC. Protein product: CASSIGPRAYEQYF. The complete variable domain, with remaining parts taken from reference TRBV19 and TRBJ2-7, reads DGGITQSPKYLFRKEGQNVTLSCEQNLNHDAMYWYRQDPGQGLRLIYYSQIVNDFQKGDIAEGYSVSREKKESFPLTVTSAQKNPTAFYLCASSIGPRAYEQYFGPGTRLTVT.

In DNA, the CDR3 is TGTGCCTGGACGTCGCGGGCGGGGCGGTACCAAGAGACCCAGTACTTC. It specifies CAWTSRAGRYQETQYF. The V and J genes are TRBV30 and TRBJ2-5; possible D gene TRBD2, 6 bases. Trimming left V 4 bases short and J 0 bases short, with 18 bases between. CDR3 length: 16 residues. Germline assignment: CDR1 GTSNPN and CDR2 SVGIG (reference sequence).

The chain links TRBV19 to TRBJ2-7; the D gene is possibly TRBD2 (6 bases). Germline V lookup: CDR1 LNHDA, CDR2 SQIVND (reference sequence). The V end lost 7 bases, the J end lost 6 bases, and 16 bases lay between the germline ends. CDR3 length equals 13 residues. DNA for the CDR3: TGTGCCAGTATGGCGGAGGGTTGGGGCGAGCAGTACTTC. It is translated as CASMAEGWGEQYF.

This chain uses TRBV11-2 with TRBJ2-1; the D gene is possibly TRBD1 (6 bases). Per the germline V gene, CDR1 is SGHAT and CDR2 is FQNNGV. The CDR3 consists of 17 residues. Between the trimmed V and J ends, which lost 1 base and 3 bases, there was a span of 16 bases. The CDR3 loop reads CASSLADSGANYNEQFF. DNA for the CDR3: TGTGCCAGCAGCTTAGCCGACTCAGGGGCCAACTACAATGAGCAGTTCTTC.

CDR3: CASSPQSGGTKNIQYF. The CDR3, as DNA: TGTGCCAGCAGCCCCCAGTCAGGCGGGACCAAAAACATTCAGTACTTC. The chain carries TRBV4-2 and TRBJ2-4, with D possibly being TRBD2 (6 bases). This CDR3 region has 16 residues. Between the trimmed V and J ends, which lost 4 bases and 2 bases, there was a span of 15 bases. The germline CDR1 and CDR2 sequences are LGHNA and YNFKEQ.

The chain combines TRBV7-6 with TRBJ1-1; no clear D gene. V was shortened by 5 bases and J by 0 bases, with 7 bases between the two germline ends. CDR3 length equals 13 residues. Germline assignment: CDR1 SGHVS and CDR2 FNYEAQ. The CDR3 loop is CASSLEMNTEAFF. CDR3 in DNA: TGTGCCAGCAGCCTAGAAATGAACACTGAAGCTTTCTTT.

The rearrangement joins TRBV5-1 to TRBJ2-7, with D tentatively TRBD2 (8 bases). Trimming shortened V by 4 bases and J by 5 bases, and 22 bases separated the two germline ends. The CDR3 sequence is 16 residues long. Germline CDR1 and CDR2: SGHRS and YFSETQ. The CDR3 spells CASSAGGGTAYDEQYF. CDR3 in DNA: TGCGCCAGCAGCGCGGGGGGAGGGACAGCCTACGACGAGCAGTACTTC.

CDR3 residues: CASSQESAAGQGNQPQHF. CDR3 coding DNA: TGCGCCAGCAGCCAAGAGTCGGCTGCGGGACAGGGGAATCAGCCCCAGCATTTT. V usage is TRBV4-3 and J usage is TRBJ1-5, with 10 bases fitting TRBD1. Trimming at V came to 0 bases and at J to 4 bases, leaving 9 bases not matched to a gene. The CDR3 extends over 18 amino acids. Per the germline V gene, CDR1 is LGHNA and CDR2 is YSLEER.

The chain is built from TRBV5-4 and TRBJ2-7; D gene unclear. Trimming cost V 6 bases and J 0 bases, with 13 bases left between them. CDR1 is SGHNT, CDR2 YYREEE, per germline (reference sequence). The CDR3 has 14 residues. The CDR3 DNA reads TGTGCCAGCACCCGGGCGGAGAGCTCCTACGAGCAGTACTTC. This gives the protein CASTRAESSYEQYF.

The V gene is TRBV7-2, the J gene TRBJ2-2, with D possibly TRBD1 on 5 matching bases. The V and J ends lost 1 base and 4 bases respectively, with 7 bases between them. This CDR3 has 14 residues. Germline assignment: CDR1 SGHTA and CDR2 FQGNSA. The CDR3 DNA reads TGTGCCAGCAGCTTAGGGGGCTTCACCGGGGAGCTGTTTTTT. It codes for CASSLGGFTGELFF.

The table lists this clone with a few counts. CDR3 bases: TGTGCCAGCAGTGATGGATTACTCTATGGCTACACCTTC. Protein product: CASSDGLLYGYTF. The chain has TRBV2 and TRBJ1-2; D is uncertain. The V gene lost 3 bases and the J gene lost 4 bases, with 9 bases spanning the gap. In germline, CDR1 is SNHLY, CDR2 FYNNEI. The CDR3 length is 13 residues.

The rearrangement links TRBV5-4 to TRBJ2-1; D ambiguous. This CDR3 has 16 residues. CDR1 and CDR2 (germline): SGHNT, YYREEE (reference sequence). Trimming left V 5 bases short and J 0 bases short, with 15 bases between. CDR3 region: CASRSLSRSSYNEQFF. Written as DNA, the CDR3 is TGTGCCAGCAGAAGCCTCTCACGGAGCTCCTACAATGAGCAGTTCTTC. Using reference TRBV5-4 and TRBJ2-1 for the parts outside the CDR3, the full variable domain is ETGVTQSPTHLIKTRGQQVTLRCSSQSGHNTVSWYQQALGQGPQFIFQYYREEENGRGNFPPRFSGLQFPNYSSELNVNALELDDSALYLCASRSLSRSSYNEQFFGPGTRLTVL.

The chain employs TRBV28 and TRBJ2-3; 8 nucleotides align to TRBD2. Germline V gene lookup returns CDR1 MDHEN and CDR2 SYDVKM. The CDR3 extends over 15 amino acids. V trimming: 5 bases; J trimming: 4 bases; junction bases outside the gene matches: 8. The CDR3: CASSVGGAGSDTQYF. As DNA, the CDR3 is TGTGCCAGCAGTGTCGGGGGGGCCGGTTCAGATACGCAGTATTTT. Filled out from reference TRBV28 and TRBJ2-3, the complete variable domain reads DVKVTQSSRYLVKRTGEKVFLECVQDMDHENMFWYRQDPGLGLRLIYFSYDVKMKEKGDIPEGYSVSREKKERFSLILESASTNQTSMYLCASSVGGAGSDTQYFGPGTRLTVL.

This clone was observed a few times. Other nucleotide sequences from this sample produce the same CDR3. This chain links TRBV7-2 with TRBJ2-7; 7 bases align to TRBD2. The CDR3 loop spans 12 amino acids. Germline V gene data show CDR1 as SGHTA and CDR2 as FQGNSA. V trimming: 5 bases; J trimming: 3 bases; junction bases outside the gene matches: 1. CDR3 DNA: TGTGCCAGCAGCCCGGGAGGCTACGAGCAGTACTTC. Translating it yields CASSPGGYEQYF.

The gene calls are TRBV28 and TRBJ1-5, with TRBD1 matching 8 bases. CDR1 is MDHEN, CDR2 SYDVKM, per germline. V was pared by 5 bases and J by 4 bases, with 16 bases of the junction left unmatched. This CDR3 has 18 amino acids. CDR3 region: CASSAGFLGQGPNQPQHF. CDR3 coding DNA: TGTGCCAGCAGTGCCGGATTTTTAGGACAGGGTCCTAATCAGCCCCAGCATTTT.

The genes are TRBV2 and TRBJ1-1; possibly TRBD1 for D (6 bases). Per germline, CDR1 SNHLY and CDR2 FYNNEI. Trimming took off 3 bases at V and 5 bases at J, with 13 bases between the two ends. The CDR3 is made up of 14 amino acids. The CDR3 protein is CASSEEGGLTEAFF. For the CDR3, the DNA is TGTGCCAGCAGTGAGGAAGGGGGGTTGACTGAAGCTTTCTTT.

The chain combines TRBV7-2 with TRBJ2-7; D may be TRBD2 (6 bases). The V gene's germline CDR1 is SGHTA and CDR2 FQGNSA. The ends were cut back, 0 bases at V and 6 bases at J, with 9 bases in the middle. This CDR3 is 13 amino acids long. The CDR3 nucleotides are TGTGCCAGCAGCTTAGCGCGGGGTCGCGAGCAGTACTTC. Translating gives CASSLARGREQYF. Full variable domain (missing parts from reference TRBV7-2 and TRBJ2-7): GAGVSQSPSNKVTEKGKDVELRCDPISGHTALYWYRQSLGQGLEFLIYFQGNSAPDKSGLPSDRFSAERTGGSVSTLTIQRTQQEDSAVYLCASSLARGREQYFGPGTRLTVT.

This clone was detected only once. The CDR3 here is CASSEWHNLYEQYF. CDR3 coding DNA: TGTGCCAGCAGTGAATGGCATAACTTATACGAGCAGTACTTC. The chain recombines TRBV2 with TRBJ2-7; no reliable D call. The CDR3 consists of 14 residues. Looked up from germline, CDR1 is SNHLY and CDR2 is FYNNEI. V lost 2 bases, J lost 4 bases, and 12 bases lay in between.

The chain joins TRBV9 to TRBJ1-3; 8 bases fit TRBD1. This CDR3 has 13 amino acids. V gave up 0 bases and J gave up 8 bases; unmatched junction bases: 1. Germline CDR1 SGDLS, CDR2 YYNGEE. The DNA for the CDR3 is TGTGCCAGCAGCGTAGTACAGGGGGACACCATATATTTT. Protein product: CASSVVQGDTIYF.

The CDR3 here is CASSYVGRSGGPLHF. The CDR3 DNA sequence: TGTGCCAGCAGTTATGTCGGGCGCTCGGGTGGACCCCTCCACTTT. The chain couples TRBV28 to TRBJ1-6; no clear D. Germline V lookup: CDR1 MDHEN, CDR2 SYDVKM. V was pared by 4 bases and J by 12 bases, with 19 bases between. This CDR3 has 15 amino acids. Full variable domain (outside the CDR3, taken from reference TRBV28 and TRBJ1-6): DVKVTQSSRYLVKRTGEKVFLECVQDMDHENMFWYRQDPGLGLRLIYFSYDVKMKEKGDIPEGYSVSREKKERFSLILESASTNQTSMYLCASSYVGRSGGPLHFGNGTRLTVT.

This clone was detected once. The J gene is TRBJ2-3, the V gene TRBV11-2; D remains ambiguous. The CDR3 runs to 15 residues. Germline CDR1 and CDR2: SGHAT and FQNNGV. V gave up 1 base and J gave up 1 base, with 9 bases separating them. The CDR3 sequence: CASSLARTRTDTQYF. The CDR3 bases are TGTGCCAGCAGCTTAGCCCGGACCCGCACAGATACGCAGTATTTT.

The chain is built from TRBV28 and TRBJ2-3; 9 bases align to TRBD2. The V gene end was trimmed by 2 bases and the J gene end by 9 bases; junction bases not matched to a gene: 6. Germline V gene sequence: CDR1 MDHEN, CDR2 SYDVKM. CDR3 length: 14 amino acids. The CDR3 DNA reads TGTGCCAGCAGTTTAGCAGCTAGCGGGAAGACGCAGTATTTT. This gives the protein CASSLAASGKTQYF. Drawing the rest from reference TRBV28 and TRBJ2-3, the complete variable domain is DVKVTQSSRYLVKRTGEKVFLECVQDMDHENMFWYRQDPGLGLRLIYFSYDVKMKEKGDIPEGYSVSREKKERFSLILESASTNQTSMYLCASSLAASGKTQYFGPGTRLTVL.

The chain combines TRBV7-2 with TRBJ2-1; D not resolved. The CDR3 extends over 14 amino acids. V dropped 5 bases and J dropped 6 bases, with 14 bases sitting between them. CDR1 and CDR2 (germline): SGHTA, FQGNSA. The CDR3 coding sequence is TGTGCCAGCAGCCAAATCGGGCCGCTCAATGAGCAGTTCTTC. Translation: CASSQIGPLNEQFF.

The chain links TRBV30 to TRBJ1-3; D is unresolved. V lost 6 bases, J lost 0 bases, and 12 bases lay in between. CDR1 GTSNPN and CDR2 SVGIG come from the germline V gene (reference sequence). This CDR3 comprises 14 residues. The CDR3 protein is CACKTDVSGNTIYF. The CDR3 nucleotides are TGTGCCTGCAAAACGGATGTCTCTGGAAACACCATATATTTT.

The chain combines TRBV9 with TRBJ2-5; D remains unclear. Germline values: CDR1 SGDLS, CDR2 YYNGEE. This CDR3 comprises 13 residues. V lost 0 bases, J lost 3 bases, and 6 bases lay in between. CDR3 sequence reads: CASSVGSKETQYF. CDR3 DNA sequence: TGTGCCAGCAGCGTAGGAAGCAAAGAGACCCAGTACTTC.

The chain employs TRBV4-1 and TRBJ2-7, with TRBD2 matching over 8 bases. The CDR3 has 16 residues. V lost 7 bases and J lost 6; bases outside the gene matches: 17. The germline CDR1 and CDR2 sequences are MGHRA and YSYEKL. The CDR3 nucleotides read TGCGCCAGCACCCCGGGCGGGGGGCCTGGACGGGGCGAGCAGTACTTC. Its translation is CASTPGGGPGRGEQYF.